Listed below are T cell receptor beta chains from one sample, sequenced in a study of CD8 T cells in ankylosing spondylitis. One entry per CDR3 protein results from TCRdb running MiXCR on the 5' RACE reads. The table shows roughly 260,000 distinct CDR3 sequences, with around 19% occurring only once. The sequencing sample was made of blood, either unsorted or a sorted T cell fraction (not recorded which). These receptors were collected from a male donor with ankylosing spondylitis or in good health (not recorded which). CDR3s include the opening cysteine and the closing phenylalanine or tryptophan. Fields, in order: D gene, clone size, J gene, V gene, CDR3 DNA, CDR3 protein. The D gene is left open where the match is weak. Clone size is stated in some rows and not others, as once, few, many or a class when expanded.

D gene: NA; clone size: many; J gene: TRBJ1-3; V gene: TRBV29-1; CDR3 DNA: TGCAGCGTTCGGTCCTCTGGAAACACCATATATTTT; CDR3 protein: CSVRSSGNTIYF
D gene: NA; clone size: NA; J gene: TRBJ2-1; V gene: TRBV6-1; CDR3 DNA: TGTGCCAGCAGTCATAACTACAATGAGCAGTTCTTC; CDR3 protein: CASSHNYNEQFF
D gene: NA; clone size: NA; J gene: TRBJ2-3; V gene: TRBV9; CDR3 DNA: TGTGCCAGCAGCGTAGGGTCGGGAGATACGCAGTATTTT; CDR3 protein: CASSVGSGDTQYF
D gene: NA; clone size: NA; J gene: TRBJ2-2; V gene: TRBV12-3/TRBV12-4; CDR3 DNA: TGTGCCAGCAACCTAGCCGGGACACTGAACACCGGGGAGCTGTTTTTT; CDR3 protein: CASNLAGTLNTGELFF
D gene: TRBD1; clone size: NA; J gene: TRBJ2-5; V gene: TRBV10-3; CDR3 DNA: TGTGCCACACAGGGGCAAGAGACCCAGTACTTC; CDR3 protein: CATQGQETQYF
D gene: NA; clone size: NA; J gene: TRBJ2-3; V gene: TRBV20-1; CDR3 DNA: TGCAGTGCGTATTCTACCTGGGGGGCAGGAGATACGCAGTATTTT; CDR3 protein: CSAYSTWGAGDTQYF
D gene: NA; clone size: NA; J gene: TRBJ1-5; V gene: TRBV12-3/TRBV12-4; CDR3 DNA: TGTGCCAGCAGTTTACTGATGGGACATCTACAGCCCCAGCATTTT; CDR3 protein: CASSLLMGHLQPQHF
D gene: TRBD1; clone size: NA; J gene: TRBJ1-2; V gene: TRBV3-1; CDR3 DNA: TGTGCCAGCAGCCAAGGTCCACAGGGGGTGGATGGCTACACCTTC; CDR3 protein: CASSQGPQGVDGYTF
D gene: NA; clone size: few; J gene: TRBJ1-5; V gene: TRBV12-3/TRBV12-4; CDR3 DNA: TGTGCCAGCGGCTATGGCCTTAGCAATCAGCCCCAGCATTTT; CDR3 protein: CASGYGLSNQPQHF
D gene: NA; clone size: many; J gene: TRBJ2-1; V gene: TRBV5-5; CDR3 DNA: TGTGCCAGCAGCTTGGGAGGTGGTGAGCAGTTCTTC; CDR3 protein: CASSLGGGEQFF
D gene: TRBD1; clone size: few; J gene: TRBJ2-3; V gene: TRBV20-1; CDR3 DNA: TGCAGTGCTAGAAGACAGGGGTCAGATACGCAGTATTTT; CDR3 protein: CSARRQGSDTQYF
D gene: NA; clone size: NA; J gene: TRBJ1-1; V gene: TRBV19; CDR3 DNA: TGTGCCAGTAGTCCTCCCCCAGCGTGGGACACTGAAGCTTTCTTT; CDR3 protein: CASSPPPAWDTEAFF
D gene: NA; clone size: NA; J gene: TRBJ1-1; V gene: TRBV5-1; CDR3 DNA: TGCGCCAGCAGCTCCCAGCCCCCGAACACTGAAGCTTTCTTT; CDR3 protein: CASSSQPPNTEAFF
D gene: NA; clone size: NA; J gene: TRBJ2-2; V gene: TRBV5-1; CDR3 DNA: TGCGCCAGCAGTGCCTCAGTGGGGGACACCGGGGAGCTGTTTTTT; CDR3 protein: CASSASVGDTGELFF
D gene: TRBD1; clone size: NA; J gene: TRBJ1-6; V gene: TRBV3-1; CDR3 DNA: TGTGCCAGCAGCCAACACTTGGGACAGGCAAATTCACCCCTCCACTTT; CDR3 protein: CASSQHLGQANSPLHF
D gene: TRBD1; clone size: NA; J gene: TRBJ2-1; V gene: TRBV19; CDR3 DNA: TGTGCCAGTAGTATTCAGGCCGGACAGGGGGGTCAGCAGTTCTTC; CDR3 protein: CASSIQAGQGGQQFF
D gene: NA; clone size: many; J gene: TRBJ1-1; V gene: TRBV20-1; CDR3 DNA: TGCAGTCAAAGGAAGGGGGTGAACACTGAAGCTTTCTTT; CDR3 protein: CSQRKGVNTEAFF
D gene: TRBD1; clone size: NA; J gene: TRBJ2-6; V gene: TRBV5-1; CDR3 DNA: TGCGCCAGCAGATTGACAGGGGACTCTGGGGCCAACGTCCTGACTTTC; CDR3 protein: CASRLTGDSGANVLTF
D gene: NA; clone size: few; J gene: TRBJ1-1; V gene: TRBV5-1; CDR3 DNA: TGCGCCAGCAGCCTGGGGGTCTCGGGCTTTGAAGCTTTCTTT; CDR3 protein: CASSLGVSGFEAFF
D gene: NA; clone size: NA; J gene: TRBJ2-1; V gene: TRBV3-1; CDR3 DNA: TGTGCCAGCAGCCAAGGAGCCAGCGGGCGGAGCTACAATGAGCAGTTCTTC; CDR3 protein: CASSQGASGRSYNEQFF
D gene: NA; clone size: NA; J gene: TRBJ1-1; V gene: TRBV5-1; CDR3 DNA: TGCGCCAGCAGCTCCACGGCGGGAAGCGCTGAAGCTTTCTTT; CDR3 protein: CASSSTAGSAEAFF
D gene: NA; clone size: NA; J gene: TRBJ2-4; V gene: TRBV10-2; CDR3 DNA: TGCGCCAGCAGTGCTGCGGTAGCCAAAAACATTCAGTACTTC; CDR3 protein: CASSAAVAKNIQYF
D gene: NA; clone size: few; J gene: TRBJ2-2; V gene: TRBV7-2; CDR3 DNA: TGTGCCAGCAGCTTAGCGACTCCGAGGGGCACCGGGGAGCTGTTTTTT; CDR3 protein: CASSLATPRGTGELFF
D gene: NA; clone size: few; J gene: TRBJ2-6; V gene: TRBV29-1; CDR3 DNA: TGCAGCGTTGAAGGTGGCTCTGGGGCCAACGTCCTGACTTTC; CDR3 protein: CSVEGGSGANVLTF
D gene: TRBD1; clone size: NA; J gene: TRBJ1-2; V gene: TRBV7-9; CDR3 DNA: TGTGCCAGCAGCTTAGGACAGGGAACTAACTATGGCTACACCTTC; CDR3 protein: CASSLGQGTNYGYTF
D gene: TRBD1; clone size: NA; J gene: TRBJ2-6; V gene: TRBV29-1; CDR3 DNA: TGCAGCGTCCAACAGGGGGCCGACTCTGGGGCCAACGTCCTGACTTTC; CDR3 protein: CSVQQGADSGANVLTF
D gene: TRBD2; clone size: few; J gene: TRBJ2-3; V gene: TRBV6-2/TRBV6-3; CDR3 DNA: TGTGCCAGCAGTTACTCCCCTCTAGAAGCGGGGGGCGACCACTGGACGCAGTATTTT; CDR3 protein: CASSYSPLEAGGDHWTQYF
D gene: TRBD1; clone size: many; J gene: TRBJ1-1; V gene: TRBV12-3/TRBV12-4; CDR3 DNA: TGTGCCAGCAGTCGCGGGACAGTTATGAACACTGAAGCTTTCTTT; CDR3 protein: CASSRGTVMNTEAFF
D gene: TRBD1; clone size: few; J gene: TRBJ2-1; V gene: TRBV6-1; CDR3 DNA: TGTGCCAGCAGTAGGGGCCCCAGGGGGTCCTACAATGAGCAGTTCTTC; CDR3 protein: CASSRGPRGSYNEQFF
D gene: NA; clone size: few; J gene: TRBJ1-5; V gene: TRBV12-3/TRBV12-4; CDR3 DNA: TGTGCCAGCAGTTTGGCCACAATTAGCAATCAGTCCCAGCATTTT; CDR3 protein: CASSLATISNQSQHF
D gene: TRBD1; clone size: many; J gene: TRBJ1-1; V gene: TRBV12-3/TRBV12-4; CDR3 DNA: TGTGCCAGCAGACCCTGGGACAGGAACACTGAAGCTTTCTTT; CDR3 protein: CASRPWDRNTEAFF
D gene: NA; clone size: NA; J gene: TRBJ1-1; V gene: TRBV5-1; CDR3 DNA: TGCGCCAGCAGCCCGGTGCTTATGAACACTGAAGCTTTCTTT; CDR3 protein: CASSPVLMNTEAFF
D gene: TRBD2; clone size: few; J gene: TRBJ2-3; V gene: TRBV15; CDR3 DNA: TGTGCCACCAGCAGAGATAGCGCAGGGACTAGCGGGAGCACAGATACGCAGTATTTT; CDR3 protein: CATSRDSAGTSGSTDTQYF
D gene: TRBD1; clone size: few; J gene: TRBJ2-1; V gene: TRBV5-1; CDR3 DNA: TGCGCCAGCAGCTTGGGGGACAGGGGGCGCGAATTCTTC; CDR3 protein: CASSLGDRGREFF
D gene: NA; clone size: few; J gene: TRBJ1-4; V gene: TRBV12-3/TRBV12-4; CDR3 DNA: TGTGCCAGCAGTTTAGTTGGAGGAAAGGGGGAAAAACTGTTTTTT; CDR3 protein: CASSLVGGKGEKLFF
D gene: NA; clone size: NA; J gene: TRBJ1-5; V gene: TRBV2; CDR3 DNA: TGTGCCAGCACCCTGCAGGACAGAACAAATCAGCCCCAGCATTTT; CDR3 protein: CASTLQDRTNQPQHF
D gene: NA; clone size: few; J gene: TRBJ2-2; V gene: TRBV3-1; CDR3 DNA: TGTGCCACAGGGGCAGCGAACACCGGGGAGCTGTTTTTT; CDR3 protein: CATGAANTGELFF
D gene: NA; clone size: few; J gene: TRBJ1-5; V gene: TRBV12-3/TRBV12-4; CDR3 DNA: TGTGCCAGCAGTTTAGCGCTAAATGGGGTCTCCGGCTATAGCAATCAGCCCCAGCATTTT; CDR3 protein: CASSLALNGVSGYSNQPQHF
D gene: NA; clone size: NA; J gene: TRBJ2-1; V gene: TRBV25-1; CDR3 DNA: TGTGCCAGCAGTCCTACCGGGGGCTTCGATGAGCAGTTCTTC; CDR3 protein: CASSPTGGFDEQFF
D gene: TRBD1; clone size: few; J gene: TRBJ2-3; V gene: TRBV9; CDR3 DNA: TGTGCCAGCAGCGTAGATGAGGGGGCGCGAAACGGAGATACGCAGTATTTT; CDR3 protein: CASSVDEGARNGDTQYF
D gene: TRBD1; clone size: many; J gene: TRBJ1-5; V gene: TRBV5-1; CDR3 DNA: TGCGCCAGCAGTCCCGGACAGGGGTACAATCAGCCCCAGCATTTT; CDR3 protein: CASSPGQGYNQPQHF
D gene: TRBD1; clone size: NA; J gene: TRBJ2-3; V gene: TRBV5-1; CDR3 DNA: TGCGCCAGCAGCCCACCGACAGGGGGGTCGGATACGCAGTATTTT; CDR3 protein: CASSPPTGGSDTQYF
D gene: NA; clone size: few; J gene: TRBJ2-2; V gene: TRBV21-1; CDR3 DNA: TGTGCCAGCAGCACCCCCCTGGCGGACAACGCGAACACCGGGGAGCTGTTTTTT; CDR3 protein: CASSTPLADNANTGELFF
D gene: TRBD2; clone size: few; J gene: TRBJ2-3; V gene: TRBV28; CDR3 DNA: TGTGCCAGCAGTTTTTTGACTAGCCCTTTACATTTT; CDR3 protein: CASSFLTSPLHF
D gene: TRBD1; clone size: few; J gene: TRBJ1-3; V gene: TRBV9; CDR3 DNA: TGTGCCAGCAGCCGCACAGGGGCCGGAAACACCATATATTTT; CDR3 protein: CASSRTGAGNTIYF
D gene: NA; clone size: few; J gene: TRBJ2-1; V gene: TRBV3-1; CDR3 DNA: TGTGCCAGCAGCCAAGGGGGAAGTGAGCAGTTCTTC; CDR3 protein: CASSQGGSEQFF
D gene: TRBD2; clone size: NA; J gene: TRBJ2-1; V gene: TRBV24-1; CDR3 DNA: TGTGCCACCAGTGAGTTAACTAGCGGGAGGCTCTTCTTC; CDR3 protein: CATSELTSGRLFF
D gene: NA; clone size: NA; J gene: TRBJ2-3; V gene: TRBV5-1; CDR3 DNA: TGCGCCAGCAGCTTGGAGGGTCTAATCACAGATACGCAGTATTTT; CDR3 protein: CASSLEGLITDTQYF